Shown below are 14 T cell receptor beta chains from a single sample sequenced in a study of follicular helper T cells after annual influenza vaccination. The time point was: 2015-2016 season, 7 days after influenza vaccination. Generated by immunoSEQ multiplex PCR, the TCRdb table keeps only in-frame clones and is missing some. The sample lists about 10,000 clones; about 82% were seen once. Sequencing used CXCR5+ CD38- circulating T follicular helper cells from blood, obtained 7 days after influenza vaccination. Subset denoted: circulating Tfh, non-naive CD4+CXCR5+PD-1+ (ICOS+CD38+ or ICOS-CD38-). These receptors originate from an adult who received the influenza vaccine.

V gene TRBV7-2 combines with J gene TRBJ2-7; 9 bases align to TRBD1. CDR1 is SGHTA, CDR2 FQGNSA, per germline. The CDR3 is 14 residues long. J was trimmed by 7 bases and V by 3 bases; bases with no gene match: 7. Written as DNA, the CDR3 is TGTGCCAGCAGCTTGTGGGGACAGGGAGGAGAGCAGTACTTC. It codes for CASSLWGQGGEQYF.

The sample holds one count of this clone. CDR3 DNA: TGCGCCAGCAGTCCCAGTGGGGAGAACACTGAAGCTTTCTTT. Residues: CASSPSGENTEAFF. The chain joins TRBV10-1 to TRBJ1-1; no reliable D call. This CDR3 region has 14 residues. V lost 5 bases to trimming and J lost 1 base, with 11 bases between them. The germline V gene has CDR1 WNHNN and CDR2 SYGVQD (reference sequence).

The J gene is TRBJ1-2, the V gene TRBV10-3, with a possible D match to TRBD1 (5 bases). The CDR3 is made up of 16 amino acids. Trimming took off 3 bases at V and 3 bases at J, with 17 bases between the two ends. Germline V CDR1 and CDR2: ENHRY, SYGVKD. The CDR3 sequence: CAISDSGTPLDYGYTF. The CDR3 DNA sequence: TGTGCCATCAGTGATTCCGGGACCCCTTTGGACTATGGCTACACCTTC.

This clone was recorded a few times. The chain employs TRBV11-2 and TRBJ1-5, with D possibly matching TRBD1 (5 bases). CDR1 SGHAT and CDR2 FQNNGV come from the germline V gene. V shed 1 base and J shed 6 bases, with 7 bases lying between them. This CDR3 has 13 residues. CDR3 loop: CASSLGGGQPQHF. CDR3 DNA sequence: TGTGCCAGCAGCTTAGGGGGCGGTCAGCCCCAGCATTTT.

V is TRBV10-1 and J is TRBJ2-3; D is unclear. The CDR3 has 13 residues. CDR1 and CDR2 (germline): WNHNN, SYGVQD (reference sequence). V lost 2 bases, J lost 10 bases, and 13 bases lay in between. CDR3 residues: CASSEQLQLAQYF. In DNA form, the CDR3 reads TGCGCCAGCAGTGAGCAGTTGCAACTTGCGCAGTATTTT.

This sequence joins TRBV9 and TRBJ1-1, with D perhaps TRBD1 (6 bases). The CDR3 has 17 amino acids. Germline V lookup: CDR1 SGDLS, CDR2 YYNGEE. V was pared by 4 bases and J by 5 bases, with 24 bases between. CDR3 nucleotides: TGTGCCAGCAGCCCTAATTCTCTCGTACAGGGTGGAACTGAAGCTTTCTTT. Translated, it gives CASSPNSLVQGGTEAFF.

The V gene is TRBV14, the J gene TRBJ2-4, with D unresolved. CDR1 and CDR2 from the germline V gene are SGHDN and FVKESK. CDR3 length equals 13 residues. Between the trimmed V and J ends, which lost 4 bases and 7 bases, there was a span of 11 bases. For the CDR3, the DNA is TGTGCCAGCAGCCCGACAAAAGGGAACATTCAGTACTTC. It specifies CASSPTKGNIQYF.

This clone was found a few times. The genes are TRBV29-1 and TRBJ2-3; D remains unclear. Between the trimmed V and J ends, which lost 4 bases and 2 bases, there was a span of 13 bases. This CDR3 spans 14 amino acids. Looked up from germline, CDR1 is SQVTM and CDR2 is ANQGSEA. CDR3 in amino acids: CSVAVSGLTDTQYF. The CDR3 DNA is TGCAGCGTTGCTGTTTCGGGCCTCACAGATACGCAGTATTTT.

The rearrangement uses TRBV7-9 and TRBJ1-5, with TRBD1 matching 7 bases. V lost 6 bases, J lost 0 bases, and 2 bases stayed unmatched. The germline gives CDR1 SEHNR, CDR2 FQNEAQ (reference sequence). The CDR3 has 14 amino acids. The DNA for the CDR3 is TGTGCCAGCAGTCAGGGGGATAGCAATCAGCCCCAGCATTTT. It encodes CASSQGDSNQPQHF.

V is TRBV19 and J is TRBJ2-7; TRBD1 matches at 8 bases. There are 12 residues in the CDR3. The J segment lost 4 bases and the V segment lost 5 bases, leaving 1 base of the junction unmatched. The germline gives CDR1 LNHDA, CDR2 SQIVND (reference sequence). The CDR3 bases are TGTGCCAGTAGTGACAGGGGTTACGAGCAGTACTTC. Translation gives CASSDRGYEQYF.

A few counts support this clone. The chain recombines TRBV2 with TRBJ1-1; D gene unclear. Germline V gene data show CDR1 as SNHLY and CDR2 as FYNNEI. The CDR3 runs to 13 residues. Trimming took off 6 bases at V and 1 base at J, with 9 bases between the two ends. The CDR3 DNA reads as TGTGCCAGCAGCTTAAACAGGAACACTGAAGCTTTCTTT. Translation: CASSLNRNTEAFF. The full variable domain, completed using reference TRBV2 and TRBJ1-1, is EPEVTQTPSHQVTQMGQEVILRCVPISNHLYFYWYRQILGQKVEFLVSFYNNEISEKSEIFDDQFSVERPDGSNFTLKIRSTKLEDSAMYFCASSLNRNTEAFFGQGTRLTVV.

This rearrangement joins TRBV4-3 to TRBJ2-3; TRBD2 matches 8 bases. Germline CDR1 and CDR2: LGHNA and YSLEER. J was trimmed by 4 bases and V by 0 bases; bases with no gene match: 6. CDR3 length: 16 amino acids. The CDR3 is CASSQEGSRGADTQYF. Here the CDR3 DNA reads TGCGCCAGCAGCCAAGAAGGGTCGCGGGGGGCAGATACGCAGTATTTT.

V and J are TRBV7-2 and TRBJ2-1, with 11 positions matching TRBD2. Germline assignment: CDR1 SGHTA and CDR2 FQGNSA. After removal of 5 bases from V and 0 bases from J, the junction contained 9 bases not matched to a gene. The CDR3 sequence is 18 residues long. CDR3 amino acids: CASSPGLAESSSYNEQFF. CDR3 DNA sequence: TGTGCCAGCAGCCCGGGACTAGCGGAGTCGAGCTCCTACAATGAGCAGTTCTTC.

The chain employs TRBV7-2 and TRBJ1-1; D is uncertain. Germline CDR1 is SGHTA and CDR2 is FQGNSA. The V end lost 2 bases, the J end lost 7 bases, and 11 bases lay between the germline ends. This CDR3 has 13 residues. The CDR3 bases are TGTGCCAGCAGCTTACGTTGGGAGAATGAAGCTTTCTTT. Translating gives CASSLRWENEAFF.